The 21 T cell receptor beta chains below come from one sample, sequenced in a study of cytotoxic CD8 clonotypes in ibrutinib-treated CLL. Sequencing used immunoSEQ multiplex PCR; TCRdb keeps in-frame clones, though not all of them. The table records 270,000 or so clones, 76% of them present only once. Sequencing used PBMCs, obtained at disease progression, from a patient treated with ibrutinib. These TCRs come from a human donor with chronic lymphocytic leukemia.

The chain recombines TRBV5-1 with TRBJ2-7; D is unresolved. V was clipped by 2 bases and J by 0 bases, with 12 bases between them. CDR3 length equals 15 residues. Germline CDR1 reads SGHRS; CDR2 reads YFSETQ. DNA for the CDR3: TGCGCCAGCAGCTTCGGCAGTTACAGCTCCTACGAGCAGTACTTC. Translating gives CASSFGSYSSYEQYF. Drawing the rest from reference TRBV5-1 and TRBJ2-7, the complete variable domain is KAGVTQTPRYLIKTRGQQVTLSCSPISGHRSVSWYQQTPGQGLQFLFEYFSETQRNKGNFPGRFSGRQFSNSRSEMNVSTLELGDSALYLCASSFGSYSSYEQYFGPGTRLTVT.

The V and J genes are TRBV2 and TRBJ2-5; D gene uncertain. CDR1 SNHLY and CDR2 FYNNEI come from the germline V gene. V gave up 7 bases and J gave up 1 base, with 7 bases separating them. The CDR3 has 12 amino acids. The CDR3 loop is CASNGVQETQYF. The CDR3 nucleotides are TGTGCCAGCAATGGGGTCCAAGAGACCCAGTACTTC.

The chain employs TRBV10-1 and TRBJ2-2; D not certain. Germline CDR1 and CDR2: WNHNN and SYGVQD (reference sequence). V was pared by 2 bases and J by 6 bases, with 7 bases between. CDR3 length: 13 amino acids. This chain's CDR3 is CASSEVGPGELFF. The CDR3 DNA reads as TGCGCCAGCAGTGAGGTTGGCCCCGGGGAGCTGTTTTTT.

J is TRBJ2-7 and V is TRBV19, with TRBD1 as a possible D gene (5 bases). The CDR3 sequence is 17 residues long. Germline values: CDR1 LNHDA, CDR2 SQIVND (reference sequence). The germline V and J ends were trimmed by 6 bases and 6 bases, with 27 bases remaining between them. This CDR3 is CASSQNTLGRAISEQYF. Here the CDR3 DNA reads TGTGCCAGTAGCCAAAATACGCTGGGCAGGGCGATAAGCGAGCAGTACTTC. The entire variable domain, with the rest obtained from reference TRBV19 and TRBJ2-7, is as follows: DGGITQSPKYLFRKEGQNVTLSCEQNLNHDAMYWYRQDPGQGLRLIYYSQIVNDFQKGDIAEGYSVSREKKESFPLTVTSAQKNPTAFYLCASSQNTLGRAISEQYFGPGTRLTVT.

V gene TRBV7-8 combines with J gene TRBJ1-5, with 8 bases matching TRBD1. Trimming removed 5 bases from V and 3 bases from J; junction bases left unmatched: 12. The CDR3 is 17 residues long. The V gene's germline CDR1 is SGHVS and CDR2 FQNEAQ. The CDR3 nucleotides are TGTGCCAGCAGCCCCTGGACAGGGAAAAGAATCAATCAGCCCCAGCATTTT. This encodes CASSPWTGKRINQPQHF.

The rearrangement uses TRBV18 and TRBJ2-1, with TRBD1 matching over 9 bases. CDR1 and CDR2 from the germline V gene are KGHSH and LQKENI. The V gene end was trimmed by 4 bases and the J gene end by 8 bases; junction bases not matched to a gene: 3. The CDR3 is made up of 13 amino acids. In DNA form, the CDR3 reads TGTGCCAGCTCACGGGACAGGGATGATGAGCAGTTCTTC. Its protein is CASSRDRDDEQFF.

The chain has TRBV14 and TRBJ2-7; 9 nucleotides line up with TRBD2. V was clipped by 4 bases and J by 5 bases; unmatched bases: 6. Germline assignment: CDR1 SGHDN and CDR2 FVKESK. CDR3 length: 14 amino acids. Here the CDR3 DNA reads TGTGCCAGCAGCCCAAGACCTAGCGGGGACGAGCAGTACTTC. Its protein product is CASSPRPSGDEQYF.

The chain has TRBV27 and TRBJ2-3; no clear D gene. The CDR3 is 12 amino acids. The germline V gene encodes CDR1 MNHEY and CDR2 SMNVEV (reference sequence). Trimming removed 3 bases from V and 6 bases from J, with 7 bases in between. Here the CDR3 reads CASSFVGDTQYF. In nucleotides, the CDR3 is TGTGCCAGCAGTTTTGTAGGGGATACGCAGTATTTT.

This sequence joins TRBV5-8 and TRBJ1-5; D unclear. Germline values: CDR1 SGHTS, CDR2 YDEGEE. The CDR3 totals 15 residues. Trimming took off 6 bases at V and 0 bases at J, with 13 bases between the two ends. The CDR3 reads CASTLIIISNQPQHF. CDR3 in DNA: TGTGCCAGCACCCTAATAATCATTAGCAATCAGCCCCAGCATTTT.

This sequence joins TRBV29-1 and TRBJ1-1; no reliable D call. The CDR3 sequence is 14 residues long. Between the trimmed V and J ends, which lost 0 bases and 5 bases, there was a span of 13 bases. In germline, CDR1 is SQVTM, CDR2 ANQGSEA. The CDR3, as DNA: TGCAGCGTTGAAGATGAGGTAAAAGGGACTGAAGCTTTCTTT. Protein product: CSVEDEVKGTEAFF.

The chain has TRBV19 and TRBJ2-2; 7 nucleotides align to TRBD2. This CDR3 region has 15 residues. The V segment lost 10 bases and the J segment 0 bases; nucleotides outside the gene matches: 8. In germline, CDR1 is LNHDA, CDR2 SQIVND (reference sequence). The CDR3 sequence is CATRGEGPNTGELFF. The CDR3 nucleotides read TGTGCCACTAGAGGGGAGGGCCCGAACACCGGGGAGCTGTTTTTT.

The chain employs TRBV7-2 and TRBJ2-7, with D perhaps matching TRBD2 (5 bases). The CDR3 is 15 amino acids. The germline V gene has CDR1 SGHTA and CDR2 FQGNSA. V was shortened by 3 bases and J by 4 bases, with 16 bases between the two germline ends. In DNA form, the CDR3 reads TGTGCCAGCAGCTTGGAGGATCGAGGCGTTTACGAGCAGTACTTC. Protein sequence: CASSLEDRGVYEQYF. Combining the CDR3 with reference TRBV7-2 and TRBJ2-7 gives the whole variable domain GAGVSQSPSNKVTEKGKDVELRCDPISGHTALYWYRQSLGQGLEFLIYFQGNSAPDKSGLPSDRFSAERTGGSVSTLTIQRTQQEDSAVYLCASSLEDRGVYEQYFGPGTRLTVT.

The V and J genes are TRBV4-3 and TRBJ1-3; the D is unclear. V gave up 2 bases and J gave up 0 bases, with 11 bases separating them. Germline CDR1 LGHNA, CDR2 YSLEER. The CDR3 extends over 16 amino acids. This chain's CDR3 is CASSQSDALSGNTIYF. Here the CDR3 DNA reads TGCGCCAGCAGCCAATCGGACGCACTCTCTGGAAACACCATATATTTT.

The chain employs TRBV19 and TRBJ1-3; no firm D call. V lost 9 bases and J lost 0, with 6 bases in between. The CDR3 contains 12 residues. Germline V gene lookup returns CDR1 LNHDA and CDR2 SQIVND (reference sequence). The CDR3 region is CASAVSGNTIYF. CDR3 nucleotide sequence: TGTGCCAGCGCTGTCTCTGGAAACACCATATATTTT. The whole variable domain, remainder taken from reference TRBV19 and TRBJ1-3, is DGGITQSPKYLFRKEGQNVTLSCEQNLNHDAMYWYRQDPGQGLRLIYYSQIVNDFQKGDIAEGYSVSREKKESFPLTVTSAQKNPTAFYLCASAVSGNTIYFGEGSWLTVV.

The rearrangement joins TRBV4-1 to TRBJ1-5, with a weak D call TRBD1 (5 bases). Deletions cut 4 bases from V and 1 base from J, with 11 bases between. Germline CDR1 is MGHRA and CDR2 is YSYEKL. This CDR3 region has 15 residues. CDR3 region: CASSRTGLSNQPQHF. The CDR3 nucleotides read TGCGCCAGCAGCCGGACGGGACTAAGCAATCAGCCCCAGCATTTT.

The gene calls are TRBV19 and TRBJ1-3, with unresolved D. The V end lost 2 bases, the J end lost 4 bases, and 3 bases lay between the germline ends. This CDR3 is 12 amino acids long. Germline CDR1 reads LNHDA; CDR2 reads SQIVND (reference sequence). The CDR3 protein is CASSIRGNTIYF. DNA of the CDR3: TGTGCCAGTAGTATAAGAGGAAACACCATATATTTT. Combining the CDR3 with reference TRBV19 and TRBJ1-3 gives the whole variable domain DGGITQSPKYLFRKEGQNVTLSCEQNLNHDAMYWYRQDPGQGLRLIYYSQIVNDFQKGDIAEGYSVSREKKESFPLTVTSAQKNPTAFYLCASSIRGNTIYFGEGSWLTVV.

This chain joins TRBV28 and TRBJ1-3; a weak D match, TRBD1 (6 bases). This CDR3 region has 12 residues. Trimming took off 3 bases at V and 8 bases at J, with 8 bases between the two ends. Germline V CDR1 and CDR2: MDHEN, SYDVKM. Here the CDR3 DNA reads TGTGCCAGCAGTTTCTCAGGGGACACCATATATTTT. Amino acids: CASSFSGDTIYF.

The rearrangement uses TRBV7-9 and TRBJ2-3, with D perhaps matching TRBD1 or TRBD2 (5 bases each). V gave up 8 bases and J gave up 2 bases, with 14 bases separating them. The germline V gene has CDR1 SEHNR and CDR2 FQNEAQ (reference sequence). The length of the CDR3 is 14 residues. Here the CDR3 reads CASSMWGPTDTQYF. In DNA, the CDR3 is TGTGCCAGCTCGATGTGGGGACCCACAGATACGCAGTATTTT.

This clone was observed a handful of times. This sequence joins TRBV15 and TRBJ2-7; possibly TRBD1 for D (6 bases). The CDR3 consists of 12 residues. Germline V gene sequence: CDR1 LNHNV, CDR2 YYDKDF (reference sequence). V was shortened by 4 bases and J by 3 bases, with 7 bases between the two germline ends. The CDR3 loop is CATSTQGYEQYF. The CDR3 DNA follows: TGTGCCACCAGCACACAGGGCTACGAGCAGTACTTC.

The chain carries TRBV9 and TRBJ2-1, with 8 nucleotides matching TRBD1. This CDR3 is built from 13 residues. With V trimmed by 4 bases and J by 9 bases, 6 bases remained unmatched. CDR1 and CDR2 (germline): SGDLS, YYNGEE. The CDR3 loop is CASSTGTGGEQFF. For the CDR3, the DNA is TGTGCCAGCAGCACGGGGACAGGTGGTGAGCAGTTCTTC.

The V gene is TRBV2, the J gene TRBJ2-5, with TRBD1 identical over 8 bases. The V gene's germline CDR1 is SNHLY and CDR2 FYNNEI. There are 14 residues in the CDR3. With 3 bases clipped from V and 7 bases from J, the junction kept 7 bases outside the gene matches. The CDR3 sequence is CASSDQGARATQYF. CDR3 in DNA: TGTGCCAGCAGTGATCAGGGGGCGAGGGCGACCCAGTACTTC.